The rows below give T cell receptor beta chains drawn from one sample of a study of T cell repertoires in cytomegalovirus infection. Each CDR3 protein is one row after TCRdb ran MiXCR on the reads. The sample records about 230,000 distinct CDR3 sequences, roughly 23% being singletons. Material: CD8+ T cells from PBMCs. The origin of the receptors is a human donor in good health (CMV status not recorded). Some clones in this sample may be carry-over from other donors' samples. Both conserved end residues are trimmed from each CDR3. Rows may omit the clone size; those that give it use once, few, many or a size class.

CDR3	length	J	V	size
ASSWTSREQF	10	TRBJ2-1	TRBV7-6	many
ASSILGQGSTGELF	14	TRBJ2-2	TRBV19	NA
ASTLGSYGYT	10	TRBJ1-2	TRBV12-3/TRBV12-4	few
ASRGGNQETQY	11	TRBJ2-5	TRBV12-3/TRBV12-4	many
ASSTPGTSGGFDNEQF	16	TRBJ2-1	TRBV7-2	many
SLKTVQTADTQY	12	TRBJ2-3	TRBV29-1	NA
ASPEESGELF	10	TRBJ2-2	TRBV23-1	NA
ASSYTGYNEQF	11	TRBJ2-1	TRBV6-2/TRBV6-3	NA
ASSPGLAGPSDVHNEQF	17	TRBJ2-1	TRBV11-2	few
ASSLSGTGELF	11	TRBJ2-2	TRBV7-9	many
SAHVRLAGDTQY	12	TRBJ2-3	TRBV20-1	NA
ASSEVEGPGYEQY	13	TRBJ2-7	TRBV2	NA
ASSEVLEVDTQY	12	TRBJ2-3	TRBV2	NA
ASSGRQDISYEQY	13	TRBJ2-7	TRBV28	few
ASSLGTGGAGYEQY	14	TRBJ2-7	TRBV5-5	NA
ASSYGGAGYEQY	12	TRBJ2-7	TRBV6-5	many
SVERQGGVGELF	12	TRBJ2-2	TRBV29-1	few
ASSYMVGSPLH	11	TRBJ1-6	TRBV7-2	NA
ASSVEGGGNQPQH	13	TRBJ1-5	TRBV9	few
ASSLDVGGATDTQY	14	TRBJ2-3	TRBV11-1	many
ASSPRRQDTQY	11	TRBJ2-3	TRBV19	few
SVDHPGASSTDTQY	14	TRBJ2-3	TRBV29-1	NA